This TCR beta chain derives from a study of cytomegalovirus exposure and HLA in healthy donors. About this clone itself: Antigen specificity is unknown.

General study findings and limits: The study reported that TCR beta sequences accurately predicted HLA-A and HLA-B alleles in most subjects. There were reportedly fewer N-insertions in an Asian-associated ancestry cluster than the approximately 640-donor mean, in a later analysis.

The CDR3 covers 15 residues. The germline V gene encodes CDR1 MNHEY and CDR2 SVGAGI. The germline V and J ends were trimmed by 3 bases and 7 bases, with 19 bases remaining between them. Amplification used 60 Vbeta primers and 13 Jbeta primers. Assay: immunoSEQ multiplex PCR; the TCRdb copy retains only in-frame clones and omits some. The sample consists of 150,000 to 160,000 clones, about 70% of them appearing once. Sequences were obtained from PBMCs. This chain joins TRBV6-5 and TRBJ2-7; D remains unclear. This TCR was recovered from a man aged 18 to 30 in good health and CMV-seronegative. CDR3 loop: CASSYQQPLSYEQYV. The CDR3 DNA sequence: TGTGCCAGCAGTTATCAACAGCCCCTATCGTATGAGCAGTACGTC.